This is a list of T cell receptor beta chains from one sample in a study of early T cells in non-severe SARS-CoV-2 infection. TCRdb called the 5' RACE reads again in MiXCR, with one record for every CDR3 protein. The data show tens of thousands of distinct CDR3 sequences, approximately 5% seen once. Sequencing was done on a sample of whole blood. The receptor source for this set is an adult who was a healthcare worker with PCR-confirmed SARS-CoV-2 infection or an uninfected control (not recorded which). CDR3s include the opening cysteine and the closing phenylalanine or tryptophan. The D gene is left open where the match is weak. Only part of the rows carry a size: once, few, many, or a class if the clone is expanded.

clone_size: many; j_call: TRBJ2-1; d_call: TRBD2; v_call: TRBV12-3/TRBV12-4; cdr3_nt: TGTGCCAGCAGCCCGGGACTAGCGGGGGGACGGTCCTACAATGAGCAGTTCTTC; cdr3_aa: CASSPGLAGGRSYNEQFF
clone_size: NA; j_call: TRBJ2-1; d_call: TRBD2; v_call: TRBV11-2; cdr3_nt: TGTGCCAGCAGCTTGCCCAGGACTAGCGGGAGCTCCTACAATGAGCAGTTCTTC; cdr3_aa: CASSLPRTSGSSYNEQFF
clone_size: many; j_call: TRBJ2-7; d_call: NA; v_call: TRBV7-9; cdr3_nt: TGTGCCAGCAGCTTAGTTGGAGGGGCCGGGTACGAGCAGTACTTC; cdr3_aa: CASSLVGGAGYEQYF
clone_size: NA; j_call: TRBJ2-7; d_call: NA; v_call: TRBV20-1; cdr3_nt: TGCAGTGCTAGAGATATCTTGGGTAGCGGTTCCTCCTACGAGCAGTACTTC; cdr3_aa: CSARDILGSGSSYEQYF
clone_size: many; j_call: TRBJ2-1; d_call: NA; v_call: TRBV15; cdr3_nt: TGTGCCACCAGCAGATCACCTACTACGGACAATGAGCAGTTCTTC; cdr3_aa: CATSRSPTTDNEQFF
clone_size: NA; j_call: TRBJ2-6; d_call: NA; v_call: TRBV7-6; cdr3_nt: TGTGCCAGCAGCTTTCAGGCGGCGGCCAACGTCCTGACTTTC; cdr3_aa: CASSFQAAANVLTF
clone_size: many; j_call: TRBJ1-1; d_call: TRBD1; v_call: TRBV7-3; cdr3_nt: TGTGCCAGCAGCTTAATGCAGGGGGCGCGGACTGAAGCTTTCTTT; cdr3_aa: CASSLMQGARTEAFF
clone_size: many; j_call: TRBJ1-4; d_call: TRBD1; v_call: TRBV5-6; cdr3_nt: TGTGCCAGCAGCTGGCAGGGGGCCGGTAATGAAAAACTGTTTTTT; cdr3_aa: CASSWQGAGNEKLFF
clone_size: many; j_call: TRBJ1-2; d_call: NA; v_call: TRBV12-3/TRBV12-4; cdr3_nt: TGTGCCAGCAGACCCCAGGGTGGGTATGGCTACACCTTC; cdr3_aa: CASRPQGGYGYTF
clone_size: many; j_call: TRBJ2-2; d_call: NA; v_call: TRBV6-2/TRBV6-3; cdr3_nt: TGTGCCAGCGCCCGCCCGGGGGATACCGGGGAGCTGTTTTTT; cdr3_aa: CASARPGDTGELFF
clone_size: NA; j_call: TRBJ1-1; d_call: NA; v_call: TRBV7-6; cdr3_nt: TGTGCCAGCAGCGTTTCGGGGGTTGCCACTGAAGCTTTCTTT; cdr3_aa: CASSVSGVATEAFF
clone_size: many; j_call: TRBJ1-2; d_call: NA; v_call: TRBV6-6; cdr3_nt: TGTGCCAGCACCTCCGGGGGTGCTGCTAACTATGGCTACACCTTC; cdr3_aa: CASTSGGAANYGYTF
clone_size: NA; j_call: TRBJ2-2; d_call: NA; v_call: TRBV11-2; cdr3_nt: TGTGCCAGCGGGCCAGGTCCGAACACCGGGGAGCTGTTTTTT; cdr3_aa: CASGPGPNTGELFF
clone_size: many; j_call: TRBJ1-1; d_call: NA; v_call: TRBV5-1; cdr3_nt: TGCGCCAGCAGCCCGGAAGGGAGGCGGGTGAACACTGAAGCTTTCTTT; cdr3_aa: CASSPEGRRVNTEAFF
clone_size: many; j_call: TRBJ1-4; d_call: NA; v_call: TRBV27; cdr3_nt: TGTGCCAGCAGTTTGGGGGGGCCACGAGAAAAACTGTTTTTT; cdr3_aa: CASSLGGPREKLFF
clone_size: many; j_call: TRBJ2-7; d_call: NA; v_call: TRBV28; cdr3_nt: TGTGCCAGCAGCTTATTAGGATACGAGCAGTACTTC; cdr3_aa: CASSLLGYEQYF
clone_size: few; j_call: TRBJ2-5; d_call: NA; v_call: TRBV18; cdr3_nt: TGTGCCAGCTCACTCGACGCCGCCGGTTCGGGAGAGACCCAGTACTTC; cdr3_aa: CASSLDAAGSGETQYF
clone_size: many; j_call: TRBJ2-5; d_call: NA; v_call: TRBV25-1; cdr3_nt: TGTGCCAGCGGAGGGGGCGCCGAGACCCAGTACTTC; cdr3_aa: CASGGGAETQYF
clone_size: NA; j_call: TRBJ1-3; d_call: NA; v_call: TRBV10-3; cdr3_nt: TGTGCCATCAGTGAGTCATGGGGCTCTGGAAACACCATATATTTT; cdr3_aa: CAISESWGSGNTIYF
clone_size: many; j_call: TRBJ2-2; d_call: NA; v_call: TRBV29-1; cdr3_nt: TGCAGCGTTGTTGGTCCGACCGGGGAGCTGTTTTTT; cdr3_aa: CSVVGPTGELFF
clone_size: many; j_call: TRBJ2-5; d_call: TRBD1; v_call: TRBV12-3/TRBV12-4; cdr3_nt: TGTGCCAGCAGTTACAGGGGGGCGTCTCAAGAGACCCAGTACTTC; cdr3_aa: CASSYRGASQETQYF
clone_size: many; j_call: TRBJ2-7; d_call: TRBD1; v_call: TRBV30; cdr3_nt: TGTGCCTGGGAGCGACAGGGTTCCTACGAGCAGTACTTC; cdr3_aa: CAWERQGSYEQYF
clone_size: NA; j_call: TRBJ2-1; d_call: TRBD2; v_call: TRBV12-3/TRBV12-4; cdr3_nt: TGTGCCAGCAGGGAGCGGGAGGGCCGGTACAATGAGCAGTTCTTC; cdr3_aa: CASREREGRYNEQFF
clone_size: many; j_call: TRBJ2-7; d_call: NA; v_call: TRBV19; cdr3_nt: TGTGCCAGTAGTTTCTCAGGTACCTACGAGCAGTACTTC; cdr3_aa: CASSFSGTYEQYF
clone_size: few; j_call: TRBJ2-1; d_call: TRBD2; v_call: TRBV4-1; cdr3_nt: TGCGCCAGCAGCCAAGGCGGTAGCGGGACCTACAATGAGCAGTTCTTC; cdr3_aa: CASSQGGSGTYNEQFF
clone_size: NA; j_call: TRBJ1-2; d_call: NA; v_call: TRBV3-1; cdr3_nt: TGTGCCAGCAGCTCTCGTGTCTATGGCTACACCTTC; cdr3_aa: CASSSRVYGYTF
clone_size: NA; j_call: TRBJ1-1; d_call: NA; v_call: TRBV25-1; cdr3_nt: TGTGCCAGCATCCGCCCCGGGACTCAGAACACTGAAGCTTTCTTT; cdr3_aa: CASIRPGTQNTEAFF
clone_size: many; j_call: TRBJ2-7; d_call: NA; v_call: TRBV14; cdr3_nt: TGTGCCAGCAGCCAAGTAAGGGGGTACGAGCAGTACTTC; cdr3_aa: CASSQVRGYEQYF
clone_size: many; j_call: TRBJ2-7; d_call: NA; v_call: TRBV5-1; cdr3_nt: TGCGCCAGCAGCGCCCACAGGGACACCTACGAGCAGTACTTC; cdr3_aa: CASSAHRDTYEQYF
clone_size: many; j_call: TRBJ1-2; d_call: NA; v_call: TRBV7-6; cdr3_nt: TGTGCCAGCAGCTCCTCTCCAGGGGCGGATGGCTACACCTTC; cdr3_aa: CASSSSPGADGYTF
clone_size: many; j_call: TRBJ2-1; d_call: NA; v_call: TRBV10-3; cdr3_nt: TGTGCCATCTCCAACCACAATGAGCAGTTCTTC; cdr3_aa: CAISNHNEQFF
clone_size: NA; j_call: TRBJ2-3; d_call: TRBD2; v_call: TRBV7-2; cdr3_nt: TGTGCCAGCAGCTTAAATTTGCGGGGGGGCCGCGCAGATACGCAGTATTTT; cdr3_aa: CASSLNLRGGRADTQYF
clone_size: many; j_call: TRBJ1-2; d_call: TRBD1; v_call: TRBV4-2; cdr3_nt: TGTGCCAGCAGCCAAGATTTAGGACAGGGCAACTATGGCTACACCTTC; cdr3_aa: CASSQDLGQGNYGYTF
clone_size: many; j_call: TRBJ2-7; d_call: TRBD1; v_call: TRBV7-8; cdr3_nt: TGTGCCAGCAGACACGGGACAGGGGGCGAAAGTTGGTACTTC; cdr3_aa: CASRHGTGGESWYF
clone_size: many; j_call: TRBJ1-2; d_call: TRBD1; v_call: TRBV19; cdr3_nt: TGTGCCAGCCTCGGGACAGAACCTTTCACTAACTATGGCTACACCTTC; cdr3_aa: CASLGTEPFTNYGYTF
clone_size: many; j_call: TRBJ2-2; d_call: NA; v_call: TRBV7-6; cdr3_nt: TGTGCCAGCAGCCCCAGGGGAGGGGGACTTCTCTATAGCACCGGGGAGCTGTTTTTT; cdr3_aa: CASSPRGGGLLYSTGELFF
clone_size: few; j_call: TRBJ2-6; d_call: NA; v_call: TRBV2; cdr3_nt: TGTGCCAGCAGGCACGATGGGGCCAACGTCCTGACTTTC; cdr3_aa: CASRHDGANVLTF
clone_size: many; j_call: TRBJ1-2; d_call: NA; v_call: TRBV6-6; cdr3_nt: TGTGCCAGCAGTCCCGGGACTGTCTATGGCTACACCTTC; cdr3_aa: CASSPGTVYGYTF
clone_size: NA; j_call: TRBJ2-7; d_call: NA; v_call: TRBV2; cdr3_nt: TGTGCCAGCAGTGAAGGGCAGGGGATCTACGAGCAGTACTTC; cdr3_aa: CASSEGQGIYEQYF
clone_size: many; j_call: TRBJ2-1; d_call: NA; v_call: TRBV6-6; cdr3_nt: TGTGCCAGCAGTTACTCGGTTCAGTGGGACAATGAGCAGTTCTTC; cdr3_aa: CASSYSVQWDNEQFF
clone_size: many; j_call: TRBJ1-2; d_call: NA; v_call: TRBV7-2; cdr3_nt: TGTGCCAGCAGCTTCGACAGATATGGCTACACCTTC; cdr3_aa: CASSFDRYGYTF
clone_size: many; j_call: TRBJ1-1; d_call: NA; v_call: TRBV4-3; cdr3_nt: TGCGCCAGCAGCCAAGTCGGGGTCCAGAACACTGAAGCTTTCTTT; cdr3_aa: CASSQVGVQNTEAFF
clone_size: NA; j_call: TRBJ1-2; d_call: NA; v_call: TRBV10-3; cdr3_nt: TGTGCCAGCAGGACGTCTTTTGGGGACTATGGCTACACCTTC; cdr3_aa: CASRTSFGDYGYTF
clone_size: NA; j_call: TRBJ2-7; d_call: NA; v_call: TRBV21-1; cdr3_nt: TGTGCCAGCAGCGATCCGGGACTCTTATACGAGCAGTACTTC; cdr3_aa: CASSDPGLLYEQYF
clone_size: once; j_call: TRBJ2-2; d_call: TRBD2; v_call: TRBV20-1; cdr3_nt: TGCAGTGCTAGTGATCCGGGGGGCACCGGGGAGCTGTTTTTT; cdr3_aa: CSASDPGGTGELFF
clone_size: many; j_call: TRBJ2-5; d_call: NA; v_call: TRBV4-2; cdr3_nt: TGTGCCAGCAGCCGTACAGGGATCTTCGAGACCCAGTACTTC; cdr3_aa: CASSRTGIFETQYF
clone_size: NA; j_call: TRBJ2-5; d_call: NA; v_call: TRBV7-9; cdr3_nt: TGTGCCAGCAGCTCCTTCCAGTACCAAGAGACCCAGTACTTC; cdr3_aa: CASSSFQYQETQYF
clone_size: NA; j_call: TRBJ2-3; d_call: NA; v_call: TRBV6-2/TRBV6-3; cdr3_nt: TGTGCCAGCAGTTACCGCCGCACAGATACGCAGTATTTT; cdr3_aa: CASSYRRTDTQYF
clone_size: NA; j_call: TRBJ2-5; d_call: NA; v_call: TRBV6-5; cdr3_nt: TGTGCCAGCAGTTACTCGCAGGGCTCCTCGGGGGAGACCCAGTACTTC; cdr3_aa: CASSYSQGSSGETQYF
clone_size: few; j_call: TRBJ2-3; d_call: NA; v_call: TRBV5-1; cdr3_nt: TGCGCCAGCAGATCGTCCTCAGGGGCGGGCCCAGATACGCAGTATTTT; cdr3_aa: CASRSSSGAGPDTQYF
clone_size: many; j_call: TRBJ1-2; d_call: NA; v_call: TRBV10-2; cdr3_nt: TGCGCCAGCAGTGAGTCGTCGACGAGGGGCTACACCTTC; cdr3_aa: CASSESSTRGYTF
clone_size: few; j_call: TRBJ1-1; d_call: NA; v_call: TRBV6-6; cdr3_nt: TGTGCCAGCAGTCCTTTTGGCGCTAGGGGCTCTGAAGCTTTCTTT; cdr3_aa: CASSPFGARGSEAFF